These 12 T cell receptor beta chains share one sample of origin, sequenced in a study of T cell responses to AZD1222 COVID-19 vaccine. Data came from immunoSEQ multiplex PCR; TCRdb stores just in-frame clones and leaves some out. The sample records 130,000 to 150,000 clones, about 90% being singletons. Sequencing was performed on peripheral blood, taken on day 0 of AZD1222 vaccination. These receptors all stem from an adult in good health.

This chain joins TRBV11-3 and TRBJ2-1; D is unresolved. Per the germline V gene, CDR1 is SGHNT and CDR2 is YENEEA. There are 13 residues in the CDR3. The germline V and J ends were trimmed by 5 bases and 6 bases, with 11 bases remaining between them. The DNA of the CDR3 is TGTGCCAGCAGCACCCCCCCTAGCAATGAGCAGTTCTTC. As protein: CASSTPPSNEQFF.

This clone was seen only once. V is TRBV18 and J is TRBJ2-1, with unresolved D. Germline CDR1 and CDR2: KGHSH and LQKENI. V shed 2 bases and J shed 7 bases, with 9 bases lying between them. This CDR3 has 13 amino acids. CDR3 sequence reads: CASSPGSLNEQFF. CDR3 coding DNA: TGTGCCAGCTCACCAGGCTCCCTAAATGAGCAGTTCTTC. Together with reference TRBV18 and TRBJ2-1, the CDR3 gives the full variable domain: NAGVMQNPRHLVRRRGQEARLRCSPMKGHSHVYWYRQLPEEGLKFMVYLQKENIIDESGMPKERFSAEFPKEGPSILRIQQVVRGDSAAYFCASSPGSLNEQFFGPGTRLTVL.

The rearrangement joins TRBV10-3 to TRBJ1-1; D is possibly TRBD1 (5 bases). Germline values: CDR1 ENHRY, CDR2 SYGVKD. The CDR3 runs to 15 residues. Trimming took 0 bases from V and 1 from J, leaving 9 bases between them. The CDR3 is CAISESRAKNTEAFF. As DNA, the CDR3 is TGTGCCATCAGTGAGTCCAGGGCGAAGAACACTGAAGCTTTCTTT.

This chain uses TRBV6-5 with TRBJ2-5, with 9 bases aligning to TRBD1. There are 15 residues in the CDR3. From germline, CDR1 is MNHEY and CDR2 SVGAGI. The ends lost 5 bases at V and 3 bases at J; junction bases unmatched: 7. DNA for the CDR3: TGTGCCAGCAGTATGGGACAGGGATATGAAGAGACCCAGTACTTC. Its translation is CASSMGQGYEETQYF.

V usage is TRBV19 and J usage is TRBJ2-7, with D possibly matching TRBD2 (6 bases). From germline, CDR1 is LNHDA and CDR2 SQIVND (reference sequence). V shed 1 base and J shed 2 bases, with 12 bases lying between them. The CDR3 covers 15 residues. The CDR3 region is CASSIGTGLPYEQYF. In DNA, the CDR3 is TGTGCCAGTAGTATAGGTACAGGACTACCCTACGAGCAGTACTTC.

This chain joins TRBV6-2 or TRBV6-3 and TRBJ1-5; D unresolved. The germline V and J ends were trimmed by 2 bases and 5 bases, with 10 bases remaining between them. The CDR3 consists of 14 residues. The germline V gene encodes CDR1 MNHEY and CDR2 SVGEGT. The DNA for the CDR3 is TGTGCCAGCAGTTACACCACAGATTATCAGCCCCAGCATTTT. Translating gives CASSYTTDYQPQHF.

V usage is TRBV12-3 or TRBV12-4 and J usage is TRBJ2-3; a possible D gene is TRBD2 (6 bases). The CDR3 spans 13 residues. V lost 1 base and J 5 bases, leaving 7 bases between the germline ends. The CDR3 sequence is CASSLGRGDTQYF. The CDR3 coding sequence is TGTGCCAGCAGTTTAGGGCGGGGAGATACGCAGTATTTT.

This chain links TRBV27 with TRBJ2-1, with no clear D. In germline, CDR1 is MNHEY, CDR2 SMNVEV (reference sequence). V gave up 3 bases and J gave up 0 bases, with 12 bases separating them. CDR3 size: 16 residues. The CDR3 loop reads CASSFRAFGSYNEQFF. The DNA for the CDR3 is TGTGCCAGCAGTTTCAGAGCCTTTGGCTCCTACAATGAGCAGTTCTTC.

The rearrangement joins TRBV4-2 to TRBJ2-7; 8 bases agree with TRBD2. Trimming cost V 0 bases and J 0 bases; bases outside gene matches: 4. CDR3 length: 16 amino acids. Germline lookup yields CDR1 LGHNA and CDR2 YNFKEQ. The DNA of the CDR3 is TGTGCCAGCAGCCAAGATCGGAGCGGGAGCTCCTACGAGCAGTACTTC. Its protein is CASSQDRSGSSYEQYF.

As DNA, the CDR3 is TGTGCCAGCAGCAAGGGGACAGGGGGCTACTATGGCTACACCTTC. Translating it yields CASSKGTGGYYGYTF. This chain links TRBV6-6 with TRBJ1-2; TRBD1 aligns across 12 bases. The CDR3 has 15 amino acids. V lost 6 bases, J lost 3 bases, and 5 bases stayed unmatched. Germline V lookup: CDR1 MNHNY, CDR2 SVGAGI (reference sequence).

CDR3 bases: TGTGCCAGCAGTCCCTGGACTAGCGGGGGCACCTACGAGCAGTACTTC. This translates into CASSPWTSGGTYEQYF. This chain links TRBV28 with TRBJ2-7; 13 bases map to TRBD2. This CDR3 region has 16 residues. Unmatched junction bases numbered 6, after V lost 5 bases and J lost 2 bases. The V gene's germline CDR1 is MDHEN and CDR2 SYDVKM.

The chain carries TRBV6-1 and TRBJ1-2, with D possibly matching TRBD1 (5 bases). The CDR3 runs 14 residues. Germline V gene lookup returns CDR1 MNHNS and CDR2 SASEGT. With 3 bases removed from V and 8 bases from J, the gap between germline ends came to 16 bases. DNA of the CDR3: TGTGCCAGCAGTGAGCGGTTTCGGGGCCAGGGCTACACCTTC. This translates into CASSERFRGQGYTF.